The clone carrying this T cell receptor (beta chain) was observed at least ten times. Antigen unknown. The entry originates in a study of regulatory T cells in long-lasting Graves disease. Germline V gives CDR1 PRHDT, CDR2 FYEKMQ (reference sequence). V lost 5 bases, J lost 0 bases, and 14 bases lay in between. The CDR3 length is 15 residues. With iRepertoire HTBI primers and Arm-PCR of CDR3 regions, TCR beta libraries were built. TCRdb used MiXCR to reprocess the multiplex PCR reads, holding one entry per CDR3 protein. There are about 310,000 distinct CDR3 sequences in the sample; roughly a fifth occur only once, and roughly 50% lies in the top ten. The time point was: persistent/refractory GD, antithyroid drugs over 5 years with positive TRAb. RNA from PBMCs was the source of the TCR library. Study outcomes and limitations: The study found lower TCR diversity in persistent Graves' patients than in newly diagnosed ones. Rather than thyroid tissue, only peripheral blood underwent study. Newly diagnosed disease favored TRBV20-1 and TRBJ2-1 over persistent disease. New patients shared fewer public clonotypes (approximately 970) than persistent patients did (over 2,500).

Sequences were derived from peripheral blood mononuclear cells (PBMCs), sampled when the disease was refractory, from a patient treated with antithyroid drugs. This TCR was sampled from a female donor with Graves disease. The chain couples TRBV13 to TRBJ2-7, with a possible D match to TRBD2 (6 bases). The CDR3 spells CASSRGTQRSYEQYF. In nucleotides, the CDR3 is TGTGCCAGCAGCCGAGGGACTCAGCGCTCCTACGAGCAGTACTTC.